The 28 T cell receptor beta chains listed next were all sequenced from one sample in a study of blood T cell repertoires in COVID-19. Measured with immunoSEQ multiplex PCR; TCRdb has only the in-frame clones, and not every one. The repertoire holds 140,000 to 150,000 clones, with around 81% as singletons. Sequenced material: peripheral blood. All receptors derive from a human donor in a cohort sampled during active COVID-19.

In regard to this clone: The identical CDR3 is also encoded by other nucleotide sequences in the sample. The chain joins TRBV5-6 to TRBJ2-7; 8 bases align to TRBD1. The CDR3 consists of 13 residues. V was clipped by 1 base and J by 7 bases; unmatched bases: 4. CDR1 and CDR2 (germline): SGHDT, YYEEEE. This CDR3 reads CASSLQGAEEQYF. CDR3 DNA sequence: TGTGCCAGCAGCTTGCAGGGGGCAGAGGAGCAGTACTTC.

The CDR3 bases are TGTGCCAGCAGTTCCGGACTAGACCCCGATACGCAGTATTTT. Amino acid sequence: CASSSGLDPDTQYF. The chain has TRBV27 and TRBJ2-3; 7 nucleotides line up with TRBD2. Germline assignment: CDR1 MNHEY and CDR2 SMNVEV (reference sequence). The length of the CDR3 is 14 residues. After removal of 4 bases from V and 6 bases from J, the junction contained 7 bases not matched to a gene.

The rearrangement links TRBV18 to TRBJ1-2; TRBD1 agrees at 11 bases. The CDR3 length is 16 residues. Germline CDR1 and CDR2: KGHSH and LQKENI. V lost 1 base to trimming and J lost 5 bases; unmatched junction nucleotides: 6. The CDR3 here is CASSPLDRGQEYGYTF. CDR3 sequence (DNA): TGTGCCAGCTCACCACTGGACAGGGGGCAGGAGTATGGCTACACCTTC.

The chain combines TRBV7-9 with TRBJ2-7; 10 bases are shared with TRBD2. After removal of 1 base from V and 7 bases from J, the junction contained 7 bases not matched to a gene. This CDR3 comprises 15 residues. Germline CDR1 SEHNR, CDR2 FQNEAQ (reference sequence). The CDR3: CASSLGSSGSDEQYF. In DNA form, the CDR3 reads TGTGCCAGCAGCTTAGGGTCTAGCGGGAGTGATGAGCAGTACTTC. Together with reference TRBV7-9 and TRBJ2-7, the CDR3 gives the full variable domain: DTGVSQNPRHKITKRGQNVTFRCDPISEHNRLYWYRQTLGQGPEFLTYFQNEAQLEKSRLLSDRFSAERPKGSFSTLEIQRTEQGDSAMYLCASSLGSSGSDEQYFGPGTRLTVT.

This clone was counted once. V usage is TRBV19 and J usage is TRBJ1-1; the match to TRBD1 covers 10 bases. The CDR3 consists of 17 residues. The V and J ends lost 4 bases and 0 bases, in that order; junction bases with no gene match: 8. From germline, CDR1 is LNHDA and CDR2 SQIVND (reference sequence). The CDR3 nucleotides read TGTGCCAGTAGTACCGTCCCGGGACAGGGGATGAACACTGAAGCTTTCTTT. Protein sequence: CASSTVPGQGMNTEAFF.

The chain carries TRBV6-5 and TRBJ2-7; D might be TRBD2 (5 bases). The CDR3 runs to 11 residues. V gave up 6 bases and J gave up 8 bases, with 11 bases separating them. The V gene's germline CDR1 is MNHEY and CDR2 SVGAGI. CDR3: CASRYDGKQYF. CDR3 coding DNA: TGTGCCAGCAGATATGACGGGAAGCAGTACTTC.

The sample holds one count of this clone. The rearrangement uses TRBV28 and TRBJ2-3; TRBD2 matches 9 bases. The CDR3 is made up of 19 amino acids. V shed 3 bases, J shed 1 base, and the junction held 14 bases outside the gene matches. Germline V lookup: CDR1 MDHEN, CDR2 SYDVKM. The DNA for the CDR3 is TGTGCCAGCAGTTTTCAATCGGCGGGAGGGTCGGTCGGCACAGATACGCAGTATTTT. This gives the protein CASSFQSAGGSVGTDTQYF.

This clone was counted between two and nine times. The chain combines TRBV29-1 with TRBJ2-7; D ambiguous. Germline V lookup: CDR1 SQVTM, CDR2 ANQGSEA. CDR3 length equals 15 residues. V was pared by 3 bases and J by 0 bases, with 15 bases between. This CDR3 reads CSVDYRKESSYEQYF. Written as DNA, the CDR3 is TGCAGCGTTGACTATAGGAAGGAGAGCTCCTACGAGCAGTACTTC.

The rearrangement links TRBV7-3 to TRBJ2-1; D remains ambiguous. The V gene's germline CDR1 is SGHTA and CDR2 FQGTGA. Trimming removed 0 bases from V and 7 bases from J, with 4 bases in between. This CDR3 spans 12 amino acids. The CDR3 DNA reads as TGTGCCAGCAGCTTAACTATGAATGAGCAGTTCTTC. Its protein product is CASSLTMNEQFF.

The chain combines TRBV5-4 with TRBJ2-5, with TRBD1 identical over 8 bases. V dropped 0 bases and J dropped 4; count of bases not matched to a gene: 2. This CDR3 region has 14 residues. CDR1 and CDR2 (germline): SGHNT, YYREEE (reference sequence). In DNA, the CDR3 is TGTGCCAGCAGCTTGGGGACAGGGTCAGAGACCCAGTACTTC. As protein: CASSLGTGSETQYF.

This sequence joins TRBV4-1 and TRBJ1-5; 7 bases align to TRBD1. J lost 6 bases, V lost 2 bases, and 10 bases had no gene match. There are 16 residues in the CDR3. The germline gives CDR1 MGHRA, CDR2 YSYEKL. The CDR3 loop reads CASSQISYRGRQPQHF. The DNA of the CDR3 is TGCGCCAGCAGCCAAATTTCATACAGGGGACGTCAGCCCCAGCATTTT.

The V call is TRBV7-8, the J call TRBJ2-7; a possible D gene is TRBD2 (5 bases). The CDR3 is 14 residues long. Per germline, CDR1 SGHVS and CDR2 FQNEAQ. Trimming stripped 1 base from V and 0 bases from J, with 7 bases between. CDR3 residues: CASSLGTSSYEQYF. For the CDR3, the DNA is TGTGCCAGCAGCTTAGGGACTTCCTCCTACGAGCAGTACTTC.

The CDR3 DNA follows: TGTGCCAGCAGCCCCGGGACAGGGAGAGGAGGGGACCAAGAGACCCAGTACTTC. Translated: CASSPGTGRGGDQETQYF. The chain combines TRBV5-8 with TRBJ2-5; 9 bases align to TRBD1. The CDR3 sequence is 18 residues long. Germline V gene sequence: CDR1 SGHTS, CDR2 YDEGEE. J gave up 0 bases and V 4 bases, and 13 bases lay outside the gene matches.

The gene calls are TRBV10-3 and TRBJ2-7; D might be TRBD1 (6 bases). The CDR3 totals 13 residues. Germline V gene sequence: CDR1 ENHRY, CDR2 SYGVKD. Trimming took 6 bases from V and 0 from J, leaving 9 bases between them. CDR3 loop: CAISTGSSYEQYF. CDR3 bases: TGTGCCATCAGCACAGGGAGCTCCTACGAGCAGTACTTC.

CDR3 nucleotide sequence: TGTGCCAGCAGCTTGGTAGCGGGAGCGGAGGAGACCCAGTACTTC. Translation gives CASSLVAGAEETQYF. This chain joins TRBV5-6 and TRBJ2-5, with 9 bases fitting TRBD2. With V trimmed by 0 bases and J by 5 bases, 5 bases remained unmatched. The CDR3 extends over 15 amino acids. The germline V gene encodes CDR1 SGHDT and CDR2 YYEEEE.

This chain connects TRBV6-5 to TRBJ2-7; TRBD1 is a possible D gene (6 bases). CDR1 is MNHEY, CDR2 SVGAGI, per germline. The V gene lost 0 bases and the J gene lost 7 bases, with 10 bases spanning the gap. This CDR3 region has 13 residues. This CDR3 is CASSYSVRGEQYF. CDR3 in DNA: TGTGCCAGCAGTTACTCGGTGAGGGGGGAGCAGTACTTC.

J is TRBJ1-5 and V is TRBV2; no reliable D call. The CDR3 loop spans 15 amino acids. V dropped 4 bases and J dropped 8 bases, with 18 bases sitting between them. Germline CDR1 and CDR2: SNHLY and FYNNEI. Here the CDR3 DNA reads TGTGCCAGCAGTGGACTGGGATCCGACTATGAGCCCCAGCATTTT. It yields the protein CASSGLGSDYEPQHF.

This clone was seen a few times. The J gene is TRBJ1-2, the V gene TRBV7-2; D is undetermined. Germline assignment: CDR1 SGHTA and CDR2 FQGNSA. V gave up 3 bases and J gave up 1 base, with 3 bases separating them. The CDR3 covers 12 residues. In DNA form, the CDR3 reads TGTGCCAGCAGCTTTCATAACTATGGCTACACCTTC. Translated, it gives CASSFHNYGYTF.

V and J are TRBV18 and TRBJ2-7; D is undetermined. V was pared by 0 bases and J by 0 bases, with 6 bases between. From germline, CDR1 is KGHSH and CDR2 LQKENI. This CDR3 is built from 14 residues. The CDR3 protein is CASSPPGISYEQYF. The CDR3, as DNA: TGTGCCAGCTCACCACCGGGCATCTCCTACGAGCAGTACTTC.

The chain recombines TRBV7-3 with TRBJ2-1; TRBD2 matches 7 bases. The V and J ends lost 0 bases and 5 bases, in that order; junction bases with no gene match: 4. Germline-derived CDR1 and CDR2 are SGHTA and FQGTGA. The CDR3 covers 15 residues. As DNA, the CDR3 is TGTGCCAGCAGCTTAACAGCGGGATACAACAATGAGCAGTTCTTC. Its translation is CASSLTAGYNNEQFF.

The chain recombines TRBV6-6 with TRBJ1-5, with 8 bases aligning to TRBD1. This CDR3 region has 17 residues. Germline V gene lookup returns CDR1 MNHNY and CDR2 SVGAGI (reference sequence). With 5 bases clipped from V and 3 bases from J, the junction kept 12 bases outside the gene matches. The CDR3 DNA follows: TGTGCCAGCAGTCCCTCCCCGGGACAGGAGAACAATCAGCCCCAGCATTTT. Translating it yields CASSPSPGQENNQPQHF.

The chain recombines TRBV6-5 with TRBJ2-2; D gene uncertain. Per the germline V gene, CDR1 is MNHEY and CDR2 is SVGAGI. V shed 2 bases and J shed 3 bases, with 13 bases lying between them. The CDR3 consists of 16 residues. CDR3 in amino acids: CASSYEAPVYTGELFF. CDR3 DNA sequence: TGTGCCAGCAGTTACGAAGCACCCGTTTACACCGGGGAGCTGTTTTTT.

The chain is built from TRBV20-1 and TRBJ1-1, with a weak D call TRBD1 (5 bases). Germline CDR1 reads DFQATT; CDR2 reads SNEGSKA (reference sequence). V shed 3 bases and J shed 6 bases, with 14 bases lying between them. The CDR3 length is 13 residues. This CDR3 reads CSASWLQGPEAFF. The CDR3 DNA reads TGCAGTGCTAGTTGGTTGCAGGGCCCTGAAGCTTTCTTT.

This clone occurred a few times. J is TRBJ1-1 and V is TRBV6-5, with a tentative D call TRBD1 (6 bases). There are 13 residues in the CDR3. V lost 8 bases, J lost 1 base, and 11 bases lay in between. CDR1 and CDR2 (germline): MNHEY, SVGAGI. The CDR3 is CASGDNRNTEAFF. CDR3 in DNA: TGTGCCAGCGGGGACAATAGGAACACTGAAGCTTTCTTT.

V usage is TRBV19 and J usage is TRBJ2-1; TRBD2 matches 7 bases. Unmatched junction bases numbered 9, after V lost 5 bases and J lost 8 bases. This CDR3 contains 14 residues. CDR1 is LNHDA and CDR2 is SQIVND in the germline V gene (reference sequence). CDR3 in DNA: TGTGCCAGTAGTCGAAACAGCGGGATGGATGAGCAGTTCTTC. This gives the protein CASSRNSGMDEQFF.

This chain links TRBV6-5 with TRBJ1-1, with D possibly TRBD1 on 6 matching bases. Germline loops: CDR1 MNHEY, CDR2 SVGAGI. The CDR3 runs to 15 residues. Deletions cut 2 bases from V and 9 bases from J, with 19 bases between. The CDR3 spells CASSYARGLGLQAFF. CDR3 in DNA: TGTGCCAGCAGTTACGCTAGGGGGTTAGGGCTGCAAGCTTTCTTT.

The CDR3 spells CASSPAVLAGAYNEQFF. For the CDR3, the DNA is TGTGCCAGCAGCCCTGCAGTACTAGCGGGAGCTTACAATGAGCAGTTCTTC. V usage is TRBV5-8 and J usage is TRBJ2-1; TRBD2 aligns across 11 bases. The CDR3 has 17 amino acids. The J segment lost 4 bases and the V segment lost 4 bases, leaving 10 bases of the junction unmatched. Germline CDR1 is SGHTS and CDR2 is YDEGEE.

The rearrangement links TRBV19 to TRBJ2-7; 9 nucleotides agree with TRBD1. Germline V CDR1 and CDR2: LNHDA, SQIVND (reference sequence). V lost 6 bases to trimming and J lost 6 bases; unmatched junction nucleotides: 9. CDR3 length: 14 residues. CDR3 residues: CASSLGQGFAEQYF. Written as DNA, the CDR3 is TGTGCCAGTAGCCTGGGACAGGGTTTCGCCGAGCAGTACTTC.